One sample yielded the 26 T cell receptor beta chains listed below, sequenced in a study of PD-1 blockade in classical Hodgkin lymphoma. Some clones are missing from TCRdb's copy, which holds only in-frame ones; the method was immunoSEQ multiplex PCR. Seen here are just under 20,000 clones, 88% observed once, and the top ten hold approximately 4.5%. Time point noted: cycle 4 day 1 (C4D1), after six to seven weeks of nivolumab. Brentuximab vedotin exposure varied, and every patient relapsed after autologous stem cell transplantation. The CD8+ T cells came from thawed PBMCs through magnetic negative selection. The material was CD8+ T cells from blood, obtained before the fourth cycle of nivolumab. The receptors derive from a human donor with classical Hodgkin lymphoma.

V is TRBV30 and J is TRBJ1-4; a possible D gene is TRBD1 (5 bases). Trimming cost V 5 bases and J 2 bases, with 9 bases left between them. The CDR3 sequence is 13 residues long. The germline gives CDR1 GTSNPN, CDR2 SVGIG (reference sequence). The CDR3 nucleotides read TGTGCCTGGGGGGCAGATACTAATGAAAAACTGTTTTTT. It yields the protein CAWGADTNEKLFF.

For the CDR3, the DNA is TGTGCCTGGCTCCCGACAGGGTTCTCCTACGAGCAGTACTTC. This sequence encodes CAWLPTGFSYEQYF. This chain connects TRBV30 to TRBJ2-5; 7 bases match TRBD1. The DNA end favors TRBJ2-7, so the J call may be wrong. The CDR3 sequence is 14 residues long. Germline V gene sequence: CDR1 GTSNPN, CDR2 SVGIG (reference sequence).

The rearrangement joins TRBV6-5 to TRBJ2-3; D unclear. Trimming pared 2 bases from V and 4 bases from J, leaving 13 bases between. Germline V lookup: CDR1 MNHEY, CDR2 SVGAGI. This CDR3 is built from 15 residues. The CDR3 protein is CASSYGGEYADTQYF. The CDR3 DNA reads as TGTGCCAGCAGTTACGGTGGGGAATACGCAGATACGCAGTATTTT.

The chain couples TRBV19 to TRBJ2-7, with unresolved D. This CDR3 is built from 13 residues. Trimming stripped 3 bases from V and 6 bases from J, with 12 bases between. The germline V gene encodes CDR1 LNHDA and CDR2 SQIVND (reference sequence). The CDR3 is CASSILEDTEQYF. The DNA of the CDR3 is TGTGCCAGTAGTATTTTGGAAGATACCGAGCAGTACTTC.

The rearrangement joins TRBV30 to TRBJ2-7; D is perhaps TRBD2 (5 bases). Per germline, CDR1 GTSNPN and CDR2 SVGIG (reference sequence). The CDR3 length is 12 residues. V lost 4 bases and J 3 bases, leaving 10 bases between the germline ends. CDR3 protein: CAWTHRGYEQYF. Written as DNA, the CDR3 is TGTGCCTGGACCCACCGGGGCTACGAGCAGTACTTC. Looking up the rest from reference TRBV30 and TRBJ2-7 gives the full variable domain: SQTIHQWPATLVQPVGSPLSLECTVEGTSNPNLYWYRQAAGRGLQLLFYSVGIGQISSEVPQNLSASRPQDRQFILSSKKLLLSDSGFYLCAWTHRGYEQYFGPGTRLTVT.

The chain joins TRBV7-6 to TRBJ1-6; D ambiguous. V lost 5 bases, J lost 7 bases, and 9 bases lay in between. The CDR3 totals 13 residues. Germline assignment: CDR1 SGHVS and CDR2 FNYEAQ. The CDR3 region has the DNA TGTGCCAGCAGCGACCAGGAGAATTCACCCCTCCACTTT. Its protein product is CASSDQENSPLHF.

The V and J genes are TRBV6-5 and TRBJ2-1, with a possible D match to TRBD2 (5 bases). V shed 2 bases and J shed 9 bases, with 5 bases lying between them. The CDR3 runs 11 residues. Germline V gene data show CDR1 as MNHEY and CDR2 as SVGAGI. CDR3 amino acids: CASSYGSEQFF. For the CDR3, the DNA is TGTGCCAGCAGTTACGGGAGTGAGCAGTTCTTC.

The chain joins TRBV27 to TRBJ1-1, with 8 positions matching TRBD1. With 9 bases clipped from V and 0 bases from J, the junction kept 3 bases outside the gene matches. This CDR3 is 13 amino acids long. CDR1 and CDR2 (germline): MNHEY, SMNVEV (reference sequence). The CDR3 coding sequence is TGTGCCAGTCAGGGGGCATTGAACACTGAAGCTTTCTTT. This sequence encodes CASQGALNTEAFF.

This chain links TRBV11-2 with TRBJ2-3; D gene uncertain. Trimming left V 1 base short and J 3 bases short, with 11 bases between. Germline CDR1 reads SGHAT; CDR2 reads FQNNGV. The CDR3 loop spans 15 amino acids. CDR3: CASSLGAASTDTQYF. CDR3 nucleotide sequence: TGTGCCAGCAGCTTAGGTGCTGCGTCTACAGATACGCAGTATTTT.

This chain uses TRBV27 with TRBJ1-4; D ambiguous. The CDR3 loop spans 13 amino acids. CDR1 is MNHEY and CDR2 is SMNVEV in the germline V gene (reference sequence). V dropped 7 bases and J dropped 4 bases, with 10 bases sitting between them. The CDR3 DNA reads TGTGCCAGCAAAGGACGGAGTAATGAAAAACTGTTTTTT. Its protein product is CASKGRSNEKLFF.

The chain couples TRBV7-9 to TRBJ2-7; TRBD2 agrees at 10 bases. The V segment lost 4 bases and the J segment 4 bases; nucleotides outside the gene matches: 10. Germline V gene data show CDR1 as SEHNR and CDR2 as FQNEAQ (reference sequence). This CDR3 is built from 16 residues. This chain's CDR3 is CASSSLAGGLPYEQYF. The CDR3 DNA is TGTGCCAGCAGCTCTTTAGCGGGAGGCCTTCCTTACGAGCAGTACTTC.

The J gene is TRBJ2-7, the V gene TRBV9, with 9 bases identical to TRBD1. Germline V gene data show CDR1 as SGDLS and CDR2 as YYNGEE. This CDR3 region has 14 residues. The V gene end was trimmed by 2 bases and the J gene end by 6 bases; junction bases not matched to a gene: 6. The CDR3 reads CASSVGDRVIEQYF. The CDR3 region has the DNA TGTGCCAGCAGCGTTGGGGACAGGGTTATCGAGCAGTACTTC.

The J gene is TRBJ1-6, the V gene TRBV11-2, with a possible D match to TRBD1 (5 bases). Germline-derived CDR1 and CDR2 are SGHAT and FQNNGV. This CDR3 is 16 amino acids long. The V end was cut by 6 bases, the J end by 7 bases, with 19 bases between. The CDR3 region has the DNA TGTGCCAGCAGACCCCTCCGGCAGGGCCCCAATTCACCCCTCCACTTT. It specifies CASRPLRQGPNSPLHF.

The chain recombines TRBV6-1 with TRBJ1-5, with a possible D match to TRBD1 (5 bases). CDR3 length: 14 amino acids. V lost 5 bases, J lost 4 bases, and 12 bases lay in between. CDR1 MNHNS and CDR2 SASEGT come from the germline V gene. CDR3 nucleotides: TGTGCCAGCAGTAACTCAGGGAGGAATCAGCCCCAGCATTTT. Translation: CASSNSGRNQPQHF.

The genes are TRBV4-1 and TRBJ2-1; D is ambiguous. Germline CDR1 is MGHRA and CDR2 is YSYEKL. This CDR3 region has 14 residues. V was cut by 5 bases and J by 0 bases, with 8 bases left in between. Written as DNA, the CDR3 is TGCGCCAGCAGCATGGACCGCTCCTACAATGAGCAGTTCTTC. Residues: CASSMDRSYNEQFF.

This chain joins TRBV2 and TRBJ2-5; 10 nucleotides align to TRBD1. The CDR3 runs 14 residues. CDR1 is SNHLY, CDR2 FYNNEI, per germline. Trimming removed 4 bases from V and 4 bases from J; junction bases left unmatched: 3. CDR3 amino acids: CASSGQGAGETQYF. DNA of the CDR3: TGTGCCAGCAGTGGACAGGGGGCCGGAGAGACCCAGTACTTC. Full variable domain (rest looked up from reference TRBV2 and TRBJ2-5): EPEVTQTPSHQVTQMGQEVILRCVPISNHLYFYWYRQILGQKVEFLVSFYNNEISEKSEIFDDQFSVERPDGSNFTLKIRSTKLEDSAMYFCASSGQGAGETQYFGPGTRLLVL.

The V call is TRBV28, the J call TRBJ1-2; D not resolved. CDR3 length equals 14 residues. Germline values: CDR1 MDHEN, CDR2 SYDVKM. V lost 3 bases to trimming and J lost 5 bases, with 13 bases between them. The CDR3: CASSLVTSTYGYTF. CDR3 sequence (DNA): TGTGCCAGCAGTTTGGTTACATCAACATATGGCTACACCTTC.

V is TRBV18 and J is TRBJ2-5; D may be TRBD1 or TRBD2 (6 bases each). Looked up from germline, CDR1 is KGHSH and CDR2 is LQKENI. The CDR3 is 14 residues long. The V and J ends lost 1 base and 6 bases respectively, with 12 bases between them. The CDR3 region has the DNA TGTGCCAGCTCACCACGGGGGGCGTGGAAGACCCAGTACTTC. Protein product: CASSPRGAWKTQYF.

J is TRBJ1-2 and V is TRBV28, with no clear D. The germline CDR1 and CDR2 sequences are MDHEN and SYDVKM. The CDR3 covers 14 residues. The V end lost 5 bases, the J end lost 0 bases, and 10 bases lay between the germline ends. The CDR3 DNA is TGTGCCAGCAGTCAAGCGACGGCTAACTATGGCTACACCTTC. Protein product: CASSQATANYGYTF.

This clone was counted only a few times. V gene TRBV9 combines with J gene TRBJ1-1, with D maybe TRBD1 (5 bases). V gave up 0 bases and J gave up 1 base, with 13 bases separating them. CDR1 and CDR2 (germline): SGDLS, YYNGEE. This CDR3 contains 16 residues. CDR3 amino acids: CASSVARDRSNTEAFF. The CDR3 DNA sequence: TGTGCCAGCAGCGTAGCACGGGACCGCTCGAACACTGAAGCTTTCTTT.

The rearrangement uses TRBV10-2 and TRBJ1-2; D uncertain. V was cut by 2 bases and J by 2 bases, with 9 bases left in between. Germline CDR1 reads WSHSY; CDR2 reads SAAADI. CDR3 length: 14 amino acids. The CDR3 region is CASSEAVGNYGYTF. The CDR3, as DNA: TGCGCCAGCAGTGAGGCGGTTGGAAACTATGGCTACACCTTC.

This clone was observed a handful of times. This rearrangement joins TRBV7-8 to TRBJ1-2, with D perhaps matching TRBD1 (6 bases). V gave up 3 bases and J gave up 6 bases, with 11 bases separating them. The CDR3 totals 13 residues. Germline V gene lookup returns CDR1 SGHVS and CDR2 FQNEAQ. The CDR3 loop reads CASSFGQPDGYTF. CDR3 nucleotide sequence: TGTGCCAGCAGCTTCGGACAGCCAGATGGCTACACCTTC.

The V gene is TRBV15, the J gene TRBJ1-2, with 7 bases matching TRBD1. The length of the CDR3 is 13 residues. Germline V CDR1 and CDR2: LNHNV, YYDKDF (reference sequence). Trimming took 4 bases from V and 7 from J; bases not matched to a gene: 6. CDR3 nucleotides: TGTGCCACCAGCAACGACAGGGACCCTGGCTACACCTTC. Its translation is CATSNDRDPGYTF.

This clone was detected only a few times. V gene TRBV10-1 combines with J gene TRBJ2-7; D gene unclear. Deletions cut 3 bases from V and 5 bases from J, with 17 bases between. This CDR3 region has 15 residues. The germline gives CDR1 WNHNN, CDR2 SYGVQD (reference sequence). CDR3 sequence reads: CASSEGLTPRHEQYF. The CDR3 region has the DNA TGCGCCAGCAGTGAAGGATTGACTCCACGGCACGAGCAGTACTTC.

The chain employs TRBV11-3 and TRBJ2-3, with unresolved D. Germline loops: CDR1 SGHNT, CDR2 YENEEA. Trimming removed 1 base from V and 2 bases from J, with 16 bases in between. The CDR3 spans 17 residues. CDR3 residues: CASSLGGLSLLTDTQYF. The CDR3 DNA reads TGTGCCAGCAGCTTAGGGGGTCTTAGTTTGCTCACAGATACGCAGTATTTT.

The chain joins TRBV28 to TRBJ2-7, with 8 bases lining up with TRBD1. Germline CDR1 and CDR2: MDHEN and SYDVKM. The J segment lost 3 bases and the V segment lost 6 bases, leaving 19 bases of the junction unmatched. The length of the CDR3 is 18 residues. CDR3 amino acids: CASRAPGGLLAFGYEQYF. The CDR3 DNA reads TGTGCCAGCAGAGCCCCAGGGGGCCTCCTAGCCTTTGGCTACGAGCAGTACTTC.